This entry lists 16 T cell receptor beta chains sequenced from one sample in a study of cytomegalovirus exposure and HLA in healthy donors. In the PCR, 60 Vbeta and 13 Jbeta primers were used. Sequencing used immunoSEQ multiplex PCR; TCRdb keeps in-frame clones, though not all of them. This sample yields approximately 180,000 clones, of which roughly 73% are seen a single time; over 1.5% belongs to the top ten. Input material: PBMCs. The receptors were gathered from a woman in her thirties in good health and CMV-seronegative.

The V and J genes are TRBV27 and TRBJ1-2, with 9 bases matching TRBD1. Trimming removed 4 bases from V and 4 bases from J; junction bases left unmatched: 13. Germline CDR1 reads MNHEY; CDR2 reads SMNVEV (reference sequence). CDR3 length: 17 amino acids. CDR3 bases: TGTGCCAGCAGTTCCCTGGACAGGGGAGTAGGTAGCTATGGCTACACCTTC. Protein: CASSSLDRGVGSYGYTF.

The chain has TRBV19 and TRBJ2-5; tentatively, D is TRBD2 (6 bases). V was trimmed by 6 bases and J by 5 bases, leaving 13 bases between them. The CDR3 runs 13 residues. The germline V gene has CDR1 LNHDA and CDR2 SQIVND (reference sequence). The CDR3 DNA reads TGTGCCAGTAGACCGGAGGGCCGGGAGACCCAGTACTTC. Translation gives CASRPEGRETQYF.

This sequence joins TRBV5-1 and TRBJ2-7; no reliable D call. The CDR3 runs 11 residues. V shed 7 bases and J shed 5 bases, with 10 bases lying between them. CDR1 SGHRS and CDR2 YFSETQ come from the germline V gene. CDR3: CASSTIDEQYF. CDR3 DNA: TGCGCCAGCTCTACGATCGACGAGCAGTACTTC.

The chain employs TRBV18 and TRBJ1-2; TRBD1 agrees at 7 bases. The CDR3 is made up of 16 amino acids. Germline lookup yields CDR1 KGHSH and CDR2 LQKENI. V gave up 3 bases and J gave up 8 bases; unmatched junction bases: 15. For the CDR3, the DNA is TGTGCCAGCTCACCTGCAGGGGGAGCGAGTTCGAAGGGCTACACCTTC. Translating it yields CASSPAGGASSKGYTF.

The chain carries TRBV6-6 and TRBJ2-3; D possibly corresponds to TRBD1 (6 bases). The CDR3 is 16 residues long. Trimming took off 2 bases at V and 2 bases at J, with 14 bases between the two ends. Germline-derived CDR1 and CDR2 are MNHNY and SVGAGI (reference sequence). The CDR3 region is CASSYLLTGPTDTQYF. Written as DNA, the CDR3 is TGTGCCAGCAGTTACCTCTTGACAGGCCCCACAGATACGCAGTATTTT.

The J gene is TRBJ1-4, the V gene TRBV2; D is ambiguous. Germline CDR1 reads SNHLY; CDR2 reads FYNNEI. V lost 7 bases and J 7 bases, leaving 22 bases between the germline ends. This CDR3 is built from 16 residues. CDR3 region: CASTISYTGRGEKLFF. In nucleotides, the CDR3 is TGTGCCAGCACCATATCCTACACTGGTCGGGGTGAAAAACTGTTTTTT.

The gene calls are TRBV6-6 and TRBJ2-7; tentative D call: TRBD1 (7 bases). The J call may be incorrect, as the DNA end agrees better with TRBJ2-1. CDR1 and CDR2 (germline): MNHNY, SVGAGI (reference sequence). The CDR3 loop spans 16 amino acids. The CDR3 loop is CASSYPQGGTYNEQFF. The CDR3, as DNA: TGTGCCAGCAGTTACCCCCAGGGGGGAACCTACAATGAGCAGTTCTTC.

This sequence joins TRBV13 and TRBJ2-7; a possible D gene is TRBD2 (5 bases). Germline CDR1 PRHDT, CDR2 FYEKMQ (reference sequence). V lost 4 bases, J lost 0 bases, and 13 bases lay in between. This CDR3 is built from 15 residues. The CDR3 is CASSSSGFLSYEQYF. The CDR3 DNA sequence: TGTGCCAGCAGCTCCTCGGGATTTCTCTCCTACGAGCAGTACTTC.

The CDR3 DNA follows: TGTGCCAGCAGCTTATACATGGACTACTCCTACGAGCAGTACTTC. This encodes CASSLYMDYSYEQYF. This rearrangement joins TRBV11-2 to TRBJ2-7, with D tentatively TRBD2 (6 bases). Trimming stripped 2 bases from V and 0 bases from J, with 11 bases between. The CDR3 covers 15 residues. The germline V gene encodes CDR1 SGHAT and CDR2 FQNNGV.

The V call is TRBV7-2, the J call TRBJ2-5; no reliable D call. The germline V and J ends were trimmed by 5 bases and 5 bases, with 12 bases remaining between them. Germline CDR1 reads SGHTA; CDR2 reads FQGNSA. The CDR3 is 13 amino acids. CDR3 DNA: TGTGCCAGCAGCCGACGACTGATTGAGACCCAGTACTTC. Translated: CASSRRLIETQYF.

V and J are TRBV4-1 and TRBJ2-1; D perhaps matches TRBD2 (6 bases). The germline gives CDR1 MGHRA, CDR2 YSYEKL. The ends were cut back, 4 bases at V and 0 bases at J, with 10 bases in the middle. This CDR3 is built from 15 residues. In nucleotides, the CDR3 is TGCGCCAGCAGCCCAGCGGGCCGCTCCTACAATGAGCAGTTCTTC. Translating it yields CASSPAGRSYNEQFF.

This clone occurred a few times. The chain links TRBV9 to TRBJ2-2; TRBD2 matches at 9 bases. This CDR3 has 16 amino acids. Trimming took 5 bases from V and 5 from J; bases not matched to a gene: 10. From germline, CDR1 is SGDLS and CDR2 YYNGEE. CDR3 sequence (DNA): TGTGCCAGCAGACCAGGGGCGGGAGGGCGGACCGGGGAGCTGTTTTTT. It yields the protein CASRPGAGGRTGELFF.

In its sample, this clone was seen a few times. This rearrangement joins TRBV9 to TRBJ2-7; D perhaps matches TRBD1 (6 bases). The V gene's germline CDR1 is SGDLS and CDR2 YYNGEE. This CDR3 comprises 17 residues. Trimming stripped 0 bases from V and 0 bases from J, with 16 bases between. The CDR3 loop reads CASSVGLQGIFSYEQYF. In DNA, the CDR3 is TGTGCCAGCAGCGTAGGACTTCAGGGGATATTCTCCTACGAGCAGTACTTC. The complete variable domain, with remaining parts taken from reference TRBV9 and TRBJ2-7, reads DSGVTQTPKHLITATGQRVTLRCSPRSGDLSVYWYQQSLDQGLQFLIQYYNGEERAKGNILERFSAQQFPDLHSELNLSSLELGDSALYFCASSVGLQGIFSYEQYFGPGTRLTVT.

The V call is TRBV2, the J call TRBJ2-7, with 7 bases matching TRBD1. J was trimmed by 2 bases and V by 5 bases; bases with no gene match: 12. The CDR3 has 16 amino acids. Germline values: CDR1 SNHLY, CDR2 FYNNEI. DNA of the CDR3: TGTGCCAGCAGTCCACGGGACAGTACTCTCGCCTACGAGCAGTACTTC. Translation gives CASSPRDSTLAYEQYF. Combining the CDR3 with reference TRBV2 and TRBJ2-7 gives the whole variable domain EPEVTQTPSHQVTQMGQEVILRCVPISNHLYFYWYRQILGQKVEFLVSFYNNEISEKSEIFDDQFSVERPDGSNFTLKIRSTKLEDSAMYFCASSPRDSTLAYEQYFGPGTRLTVT.

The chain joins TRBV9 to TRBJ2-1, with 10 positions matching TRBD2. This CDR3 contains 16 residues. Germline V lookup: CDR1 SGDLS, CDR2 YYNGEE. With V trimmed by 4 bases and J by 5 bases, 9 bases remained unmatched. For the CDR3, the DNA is TGTGCCAGCAGCACCACACTAGCGGGGAGGGACAATGAGCAGTTCTTC. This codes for CASSTTLAGRDNEQFF.

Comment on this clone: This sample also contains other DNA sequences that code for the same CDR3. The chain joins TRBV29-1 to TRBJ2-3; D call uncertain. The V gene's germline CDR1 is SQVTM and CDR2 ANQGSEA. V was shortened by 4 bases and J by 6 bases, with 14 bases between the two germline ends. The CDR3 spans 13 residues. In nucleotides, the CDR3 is TGCAGCGTTGTCTCAGCGAATCGGGATACGCAGTATTTT. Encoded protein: CSVVSANRDTQYF.